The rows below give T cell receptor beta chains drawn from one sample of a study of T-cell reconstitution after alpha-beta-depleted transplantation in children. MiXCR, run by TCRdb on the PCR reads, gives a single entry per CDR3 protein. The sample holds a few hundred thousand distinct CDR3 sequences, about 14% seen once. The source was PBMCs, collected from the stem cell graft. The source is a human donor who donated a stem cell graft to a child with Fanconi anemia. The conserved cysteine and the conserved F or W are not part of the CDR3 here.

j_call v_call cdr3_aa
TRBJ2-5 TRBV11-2 ASSPRGGTQETQY
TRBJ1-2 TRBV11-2 ASSLGGQVYGYT
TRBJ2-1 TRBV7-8 ASRPGTGLNKQF
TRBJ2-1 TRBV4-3 ASSQILMGGNEQF
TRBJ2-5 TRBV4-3 ASSQNPDRVETQY
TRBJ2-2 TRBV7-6 ASSTLEGANGELF
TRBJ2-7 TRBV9 ASSTRTGESYEQY
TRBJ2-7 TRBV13 ASSLAEGGYEQY
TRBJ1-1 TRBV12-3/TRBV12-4 ASSSQDRDDTF
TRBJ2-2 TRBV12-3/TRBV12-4 ASSFGTELGELF
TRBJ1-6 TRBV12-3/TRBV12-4 ASSLESGSPLH
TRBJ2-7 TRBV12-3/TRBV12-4 ASSPHGLAAYEQY
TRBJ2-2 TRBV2 ASSVQGQALSGELF
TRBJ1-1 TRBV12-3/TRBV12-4 ASWGGTEAF
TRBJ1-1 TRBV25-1 ASSEYGQGRSAF
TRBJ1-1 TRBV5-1 ASSLAGGRGEAF
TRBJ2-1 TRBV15 ATSRVPGHQF
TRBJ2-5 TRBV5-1 ASSLVQGAETQY
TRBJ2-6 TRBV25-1 ASSAMDGLPNVLT
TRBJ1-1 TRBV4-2 ASSTPTGDYTEAF
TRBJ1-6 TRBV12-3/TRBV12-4 ASSLDLDSPLH
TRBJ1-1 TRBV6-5 ASSYGTVGGTEAF
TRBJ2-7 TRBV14 ASSQPDRGQSSYEQY
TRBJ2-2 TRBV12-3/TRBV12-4 ASGLAGGIGELF
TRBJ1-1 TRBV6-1 ASSVTGYTEAF
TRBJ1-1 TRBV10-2 ASSERLVWGLLN
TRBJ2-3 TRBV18 ASSQALGGTDTQY
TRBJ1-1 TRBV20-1 SARRGGGTEAF
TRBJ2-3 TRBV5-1 ASSLAPGGTSTDTQY
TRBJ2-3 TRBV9 ASSVAPGGGARTTQY
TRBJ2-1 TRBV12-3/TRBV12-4 AKDWEVWVEQF
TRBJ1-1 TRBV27 ASSSGRNTEVF
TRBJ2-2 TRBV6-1 ATHGGSRDTGELF
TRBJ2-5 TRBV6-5 ASRILETQY
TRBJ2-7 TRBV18 ASSLGTSGYEQY
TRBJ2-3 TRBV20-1 SARDFPGGNTDTQY
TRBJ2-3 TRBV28 ASSPALGQGIDTQY
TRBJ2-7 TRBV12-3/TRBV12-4 ASSLAGTGDYEQY
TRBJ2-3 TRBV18 ASSPLAQYTDTQY
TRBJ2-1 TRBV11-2 ASSLVRTGNYNEQF
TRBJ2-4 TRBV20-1 SLPTRTNKNIQY
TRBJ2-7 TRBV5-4 ASSLDTSGSSYEQY
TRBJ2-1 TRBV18 ASSVIRDSSGNEQF
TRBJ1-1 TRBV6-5 ASSYSGWPMNTEAF
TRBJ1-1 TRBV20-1 SLLRGTDFIF
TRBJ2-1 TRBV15 ATSLELANEQF
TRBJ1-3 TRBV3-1 ASSQATGTFSGNTIY
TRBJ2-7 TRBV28 ASSTPGTGGIHEQY
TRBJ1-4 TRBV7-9 ASSQGTAQGAKLF
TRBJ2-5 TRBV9 ASSVRLWETQY
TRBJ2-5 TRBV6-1 ATLSRASQTQY
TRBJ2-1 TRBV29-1 SVGHGGGGNEQF
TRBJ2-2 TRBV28 ASETADTRELF
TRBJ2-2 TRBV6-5 ASSSLTDSNTGELF